This T cell receptor beta chain was documented in a study of early T cells in non-severe SARS-CoV-2 infection. General study points: VDJdb matching, biased toward anti-spike CD8 responses, missed private and CD4 specificities.

This clonotype was detected many times. Its antigen is unidentified. The CDR3 covers 14 residues. CDR1 is SGHKS, CDR2 YYEKEE, per germline (reference sequence). Trimming pared 0 bases from V and 7 bases from J, leaving 10 bases between. TCRdb reprocessed the 5' RACE reads via MiXCR and lists one record per CDR3 protein. The sample records tens of thousands of distinct CDR3 sequences, roughly 12% being singletons. This chain joins TRBV5-5 and TRBJ2-2; D not certain. The sequence derives from an adult who was a healthcare worker with PCR-confirmed SARS-CoV-2 infection or an uninfected control (not recorded which). The sequenced sample consisted of whole blood. The CDR3 DNA reads as TGTGCCAGCAGCTTGGCCGTGGGTGGCGGGGAGCTGTTTTTT. Its protein is CASSLAVGGGELFF.